These 29 T cell receptor beta chains were all obtained from the same sample, sequenced in a study of blood T cell repertoires in COVID-19. This table comes from immunoSEQ multiplex PCR, and its TCRdb copy is limited to in-frame clones, with some not included. This table holds approximately 88,000 clones, about four fifths found once. What was sequenced was peripheral blood. The receptors originated from a man aged 65 to 85 with COVID-19, enrolled during active disease.

This clone was seen only a few times. The CDR3 coding sequence is TGTGCCAGCAGCCCGGGACAGTTGAACACCGGGGAGCTGTTTTTT. It specifies CASSPGQLNTGELFF. The chain has TRBV6-2 or TRBV6-3 and TRBJ2-2, with 7 positions matching TRBD1. The CDR3 contains 15 residues. Germline V gene data show CDR1 as MNHEY and CDR2 as SVGEGT. The V segment lost 6 bases and the J segment 1 base; nucleotides outside the gene matches: 5.

V and J are TRBV7-8 and TRBJ2-5; 14 nucleotides align to TRBD2. Per the germline V gene, CDR1 is SGHVS and CDR2 is FQNEAQ. The V and J ends lost 6 bases and 5 bases, in that order; junction bases with no gene match: 8. This CDR3 spans 16 amino acids. The CDR3 DNA reads as TGTGCCAGCAGTGAAAGGGGGACTAGCGGGAGTGAGACCCAGTACTTC. Its protein product is CASSERGTSGSETQYF.

The V gene is TRBV3-1 (or the pseudogene TRBV3-2), the J gene TRBJ1-2; no clear D gene. Trimming removed 0 bases from V and 4 bases from J, with 6 bases in between. The length of the CDR3 is 13 residues. In germline, CDR1 is LGHDT, CDR2 YNNKEL (reference sequence). CDR3 in DNA: TGTGCCAGCAGCCAAGACCGAGGCTATGGCTACACCTTC. This sequence encodes CASSQDRGYGYTF.

This rearrangement joins TRBV6-5 to TRBJ1-2; D not certain. CDR1 is MNHEY and CDR2 is SVGAGI in the germline V gene. V gave up 6 bases and J gave up 7 bases, with 12 bases separating them. This CDR3 contains 12 residues. The CDR3 reads CASSQKRGGYTF. The CDR3 bases are TGTGCCAGCAGCCAGAAGCGGGGTGGCTACACCTTC.

The J gene is TRBJ2-7, the V gene TRBV19; 11 bases line up with TRBD2. Germline values: CDR1 LNHDA, CDR2 SQIVND (reference sequence). CDR3 length: 18 residues. After removal of 5 bases from V and 0 bases from J, the junction contained 12 bases not matched to a gene. The CDR3 region has the DNA TGTGCCAGTAGTCCGGCGGCCAGACTAGCGGGGAGCTCCTACGAGCAGTACTTC. Its translation: CASSPAARLAGSSYEQYF.

The chain recombines TRBV19 with TRBJ1-1, with D tentatively TRBD1 (5 bases). This CDR3 is built from 14 residues. Germline-derived CDR1 and CDR2 are LNHDA and SQIVND (reference sequence). Between the trimmed V and J ends, which lost 5 bases and 0 bases, there was a span of 10 bases. In DNA, the CDR3 is TGTGCCAGTAGTTCAGGGCTCATGAACACTGAAGCTTTCTTT. It encodes CASSSGLMNTEAFF.

The CDR3 loop reads CASSQDLDLKRTEAFF. As DNA, the CDR3 is TGTGCCAGCAGCCAAGATCTTGACTTGAAGAGGACTGAAGCTTTCTTT. The J gene is TRBJ1-1, the V gene TRBV3-1 (or the pseudogene TRBV3-2); D ambiguous. The CDR3 contains 16 residues. CDR1 and CDR2 (germline): LGHDT, YNNKEL (reference sequence). Trimming took off 0 bases at V and 5 bases at J, with 16 bases between the two ends.

The J gene is TRBJ1-6, the V gene TRBV19; 10 positions agree with TRBD1. The CDR3 runs 14 residues. V shed 5 bases and J 9 bases; nucleotides not matched to a gene: 4. The germline V gene has CDR1 LNHDA and CDR2 SQIVND (reference sequence). The CDR3 region is CASSVGQGVSPLHF. CDR3 sequence (DNA): TGTGCCAGTAGTGTCGGACAGGGGGTTTCACCCCTCCACTTT.

CDR3: CASSYKEQNTEAFF. CDR3 nucleotides: TGTGCCAGCAGTTACAAGGAGCAGAACACTGAAGCTTTCTTT. V usage is TRBV6-2 or TRBV6-3 and J usage is TRBJ1-1; D uncertain. The CDR3 is made up of 14 amino acids. CDR1 is MNHEY and CDR2 is SVGEGT in the germline V gene. Trimming took 2 bases from V and 1 from J, leaving 8 bases between them.

A single count supports this clone. The V and J genes are TRBV5-1 and TRBJ2-7; 9 bases align to TRBD2. Trimming took 0 bases from V and 6 from J; bases not matched to a gene: 13. The length of the CDR3 is 17 residues. Germline-derived CDR1 and CDR2 are SGHRS and YFSETQ. The CDR3 spells CASSLVGSGGAGGEQYF. In nucleotides, the CDR3 is TGCGCCAGCAGCTTGGTGGGTAGCGGGGGCGCGGGAGGCGAGCAGTACTTC.

The gene calls are TRBV6-5 and TRBJ2-7; D not resolved. The CDR3 has 12 residues. V was clipped by 6 bases and J by 2 bases, with 8 bases between them. CDR1 and CDR2 (germline): MNHEY, SVGAGI. The CDR3 nucleotides are TGTGCCAGCAGGGGCTTAACCTACGAGCAGTACTTC. Encoded protein: CASRGLTYEQYF.

The chain uses TRBV19 and TRBJ1-2, with TRBD1 identical over 9 bases. V lost 3 bases and J lost 8; bases outside the gene matches: 10. Germline CDR1 reads LNHDA; CDR2 reads SQIVND (reference sequence). The CDR3 covers 15 residues. This CDR3 is CASSIRSGTGLGYTF. As DNA, the CDR3 is TGTGCCAGTAGTATCCGCTCCGGGACAGGGCTCGGCTACACCTTC.

The CDR3 bases are TGTGCCAGCAGCTTAGGGGCGGGTCAAGAGACCCAGTACTTC. It translates to CASSLGAGQETQYF. The V call is TRBV7-2, the J call TRBJ2-5, with D perhaps matching TRBD2 (5 bases). Germline V gene data show CDR1 as SGHTA and CDR2 as FQGNSA. V was pared by 1 base and J by 2 bases, with 8 bases between. This CDR3 contains 14 residues.

The V gene is TRBV11-3, the J gene TRBJ2-5; TRBD2 aligns across 8 bases. The CDR3 has 14 residues. V shed 5 bases and J 5 bases; nucleotides not matched to a gene: 7. Germline V gene sequence: CDR1 SGHNT, CDR2 YENEEA. DNA of the CDR3: TGTGCCAGCAGCCTCGGACTAGCCGACGAGACCCAGTACTTC. It is translated as CASSLGLADETQYF.

The chain carries TRBV15 and TRBJ1-1; D gene uncertain. Trimming stripped 4 bases from V and 3 bases from J, with 15 bases between. Germline V gene sequence: CDR1 LNHNV, CDR2 YYDKDF (reference sequence). This CDR3 region has 15 residues. The CDR3 bases are TGTGCCACCAGCAAAAGGCATGGAGGAGACACTGAAGCTTTCTTT. Its protein is CATSKRHGGDTEAFF. The whole variable domain, remainder taken from reference TRBV15 and TRBJ1-1, is DAMVIQNPRYQVTQFGKPVTLSCSQTLNHNVMYWYQQKSSQAPKLLFHYYDKDFNNEADTPDNFQSRRPNTSFCFLDIRSPGLGDTAMYLCATSKRHGGDTEAFFGQGTRLTVV.

CDR3 region: CASSPPSVETQYF. DNA for the CDR3: TGTGCCAGCTCACCACCGTCGGTGGAGACCCAGTACTTC. The rearrangement links TRBV18 to TRBJ2-5; D gene unclear. The CDR3 totals 13 residues. V lost 0 bases to trimming and J lost 5 bases, with 7 bases between them. The germline gives CDR1 KGHSH, CDR2 LQKENI.

The rearrangement joins TRBV13 to TRBJ1-4; D is uncertain. The CDR3 consists of 13 residues. Trimming cost V 4 bases and J 8 bases, with 11 bases left between them. The germline CDR1 and CDR2 sequences are PRHDT and FYEKMQ (reference sequence). The CDR3 bases are TGTGCCAGCAGCTCTAGAGGGCAAGAAAAACTGTTTTTT. This encodes CASSSRGQEKLFF. Based on the CDR3 plus reference TRBV13 and TRBJ1-4, the full variable domain is AAGVIQSPRHLIKEKRETATLKCYPIPRHDTVYWYQQGPGQDPQFLISFYEKMQSDKGSIPDRFSAQQFSDYHSELNMSSLELGDSALYFCASSSRGQEKLFFGSGTQLSVL.

The chain uses TRBV11-3 and TRBJ2-4; TRBD1 matches 11 bases. Trimming removed 5 bases from V and 8 bases from J; junction bases left unmatched: 11. The CDR3 totals 16 residues. From germline, CDR1 is SGHNT and CDR2 YENEEA. For the CDR3, the DNA is TGTGCCAGCAGCCCGCGCTGGACAGGGGGCAGAGACATTCAGTACTTC. Translating gives CASSPRWTGGRDIQYF.

The chain employs TRBV7-2 and TRBJ2-7; a weak D match, TRBD1 (6 bases). The CDR3 is made up of 15 amino acids. Trimming stripped 4 bases from V and 5 bases from J, with 18 bases between. Germline V lookup: CDR1 SGHTA, CDR2 FQGNSA. For the CDR3, the DNA is TGTGCCAGCAGCTCGGTCAGGGGCCAGTACGACGAGCAGTACTTC. Its protein is CASSSVRGQYDEQYF.

The chain's CDR3 is CASSLASGRADTQYF. CDR3 nucleotides: TGTGCCAGCAGTTTGGCTAGCGGGAGGGCAGATACGCAGTATTTT. The chain is built from TRBV27 and TRBJ2-3; TRBD2 matches 12 bases. Germline assignment: CDR1 MNHEY and CDR2 SMNVEV (reference sequence). CDR3 length: 15 amino acids. V gave up 3 bases and J gave up 4 bases; unmatched junction bases: 2.

The chain joins TRBV5-1 to TRBJ1-2, with D tentatively TRBD1 (5 bases). V was clipped by 3 bases and J by 9 bases, with 15 bases between them. The CDR3 has 13 residues. Germline V CDR1 and CDR2: SGHRS, YFSETQ. In DNA, the CDR3 is TGCGCCAGCAGCTCTCTGGCAGGGCGTAGCTACACCTTC. This gives the protein CASSSLAGRSYTF.

The V gene is TRBV5-1, the J gene TRBJ2-7; 8 bases match TRBD1. Germline CDR1 SGHRS, CDR2 YFSETQ. The CDR3 is made up of 14 amino acids. V dropped 6 bases and J dropped 5; count of bases not matched to a gene: 10. The CDR3, as DNA: TGCGCCAGCACCTCAGGGGGCCGGGCAGACGAGCAGTACTTC. Encoded protein: CASTSGGRADEQYF.

The chain couples TRBV9 to TRBJ2-2, with D possibly TRBD2 on 5 matching bases. The CDR3 consists of 12 residues. Looked up from germline, CDR1 is SGDLS and CDR2 is YYNGEE. Trimming cost V 3 bases and J 6 bases, with 6 bases left between them. CDR3 sequence (DNA): TGTGCCAGCAGCGCGAGGGCCGGGGAGCTGTTTTTT. Translated: CASSARAGELFF.

V usage is TRBV7-9 and J usage is TRBJ2-3; D may be TRBD1 (6 bases). Germline CDR1 and CDR2: SEHNR and FQNEAQ (reference sequence). V was trimmed by 5 bases and J by 3 bases, leaving 9 bases between them. The CDR3 has 13 amino acids. CDR3 sequence (DNA): TGTGCCAGCAGCACAGGGACAACAGATACGCAGTATTTT. This gives the protein CASSTGTTDTQYF.

The genes are TRBV27 and TRBJ2-2; D remains ambiguous. This CDR3 has 13 residues. The ends were cut back, 6 bases at V and 2 bases at J, with 7 bases in the middle. The germline V gene has CDR1 MNHEY and CDR2 SMNVEV (reference sequence). The CDR3 protein is CASRRHNTGELFF. The CDR3 DNA is TGTGCCAGCAGGCGCCATAACACCGGGGAGCTGTTTTTT.

The sample holds a few counts of this clone. V is TRBV5-1 and J is TRBJ1-4; D remains ambiguous. Germline CDR1 is SGHRS and CDR2 is YFSETQ. The CDR3 is made up of 14 amino acids. The V end lost 0 bases, the J end lost 10 bases, and 13 bases lay between the germline ends. CDR3: CASSLDRRAGKLFF. The DNA for the CDR3 is TGCGCCAGCAGCTTGGATAGGCGGGCAGGAAAACTGTTTTTT.

This clone was picked up a small number of times. The V call is TRBV24-1, the J call TRBJ2-5, with TRBD1 matching over 7 bases. Germline V gene sequence: CDR1 KGHDR, CDR2 SFDVKD. The CDR3 covers 13 residues. With V trimmed by 5 bases and J by 2 bases, 1 base remained unmatched. This CDR3 reads CATSAGGQETQYF. The CDR3 coding sequence is TGTGCCACCAGTGCAGGGGGACAAGAGACCCAGTACTTC.

CDR3 sequence (DNA): TGTGCCAGCAGTCAGACAGTTACTAATGAAAAACTGTTTTTT. Amino acids: CASSQTVTNEKLFF. The chain recombines TRBV6-5 with TRBJ1-4, with D maybe TRBD1 (5 bases). Germline V lookup: CDR1 MNHEY, CDR2 SVGAGI. V was shortened by 5 bases and J by 2 bases, with 9 bases between the two germline ends. The length of the CDR3 is 14 residues.

The J gene is TRBJ2-2, the V gene TRBV30; D possibly corresponds to TRBD1 (6 bases). The CDR3 contains 15 residues. Germline values: CDR1 GTSNPN, CDR2 SVGIG (reference sequence). V gave up 4 bases and J gave up 3 bases, with 15 bases separating them. Written as DNA, the CDR3 is TGTGCCTGGAAGAACCGTGGGGGCTACACCGGGGAGCTGTTTTTT. Translated, it gives CAWKNRGGYTGELFF.